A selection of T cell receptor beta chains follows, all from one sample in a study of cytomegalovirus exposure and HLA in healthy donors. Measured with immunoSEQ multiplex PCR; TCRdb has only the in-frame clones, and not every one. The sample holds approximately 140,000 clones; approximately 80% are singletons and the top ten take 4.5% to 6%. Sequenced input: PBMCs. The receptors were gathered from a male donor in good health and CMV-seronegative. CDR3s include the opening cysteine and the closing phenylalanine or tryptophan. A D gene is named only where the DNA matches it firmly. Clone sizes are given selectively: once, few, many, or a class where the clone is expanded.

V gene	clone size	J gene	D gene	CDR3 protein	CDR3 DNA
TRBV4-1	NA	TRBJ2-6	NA	CAGSQGRGGIPGANVLTF	TGCGCCGGCAGCCAGGGTAGGGGTGGGATACCTGGGGCCAACGTCCTGACTTTC
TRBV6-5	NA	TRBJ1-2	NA	CASSRTGLDGYTF	TGTGCCAGCAGCCGAACAGGGTTAGATGGCTACACCTTC
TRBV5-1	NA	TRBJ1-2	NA	CASSLDQAAYGYTF	TGCGCCAGCAGCTTGGACCAGGCCGCTTATGGCTACACCTTC
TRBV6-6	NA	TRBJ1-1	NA	CASSPWRGSGEAFF	TGTGCCAGCAGTCCATGGAGGGGCAGTGGTGAAGCTTTCTTT
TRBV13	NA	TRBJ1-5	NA	CASQQGFGPQHF	TGTGCCAGCCAACAGGGATTTGGGCCCCAGCATTTT
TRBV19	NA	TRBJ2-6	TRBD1	CASSIVTGGAGANVLTF	TGTGCCAGTAGTATAGTAACAGGGGGCGCTGGGGCCAACGTCCTGACTTTC
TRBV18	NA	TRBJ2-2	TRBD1	CASSPPNRGKSGELFF	TGTGCCAGCTCACCACCTAACAGGGGTAAATCCGGGGAGCTGTTTTTT
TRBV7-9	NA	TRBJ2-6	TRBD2	CASSLGAGLLTSGANVLTF	TGTGCCAGCAGCTTAGGAGCGGGGCTTCTTACCTCTGGGGCCAACGTCCTGACTTTC
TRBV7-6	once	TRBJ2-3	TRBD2	CASSWGGPDTQYF	TGTGCCAGCAGCTGGGGGGGACCAGATACGCAGTATTTT
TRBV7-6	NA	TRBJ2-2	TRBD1	CASSWDSVTGELFF	TGTGCCAGCAGCTGGGACAGCGTAACCGGGGAGCTGTTTTTT
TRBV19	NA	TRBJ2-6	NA	CASSITRGGGANVLTF	TGTGCCAGTAGTATTACGCGGGGTGGTGGGGCCAACGTCCTGACTTTC
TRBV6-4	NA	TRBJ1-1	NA	CASSEGRGKAEAFF	TGTGCCAGCAGTGAGGGGAGAGGGAAGGCTGAAGCTTTCTTT
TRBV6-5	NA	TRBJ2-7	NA	CASSYSLGIYEQYF	TGTGCCAGCAGTTACTCGCTCGGGATTTACGAGCAGTACTTC
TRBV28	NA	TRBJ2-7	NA	CASSFWTSEQYF	TGTGCCAGCAGTTTCTGGACAAGCGAGCAGTACTTC
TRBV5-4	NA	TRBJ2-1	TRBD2	CASSLVASGGGNEQFF	TGTGCCAGCAGCTTGGTGGCTAGCGGGGGAGGCAATGAGCAGTTCTTC
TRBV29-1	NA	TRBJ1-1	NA	CSVAYGEAFF	TGCAGCGTTGCCTACGGTGAAGCTTTCTTT
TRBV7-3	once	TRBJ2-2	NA	CASSVYGGLSTGELFF	TGTGCCAGCAGCGTCTATGGGGGCCTCAGCACCGGGGAGCTGTTTTTT
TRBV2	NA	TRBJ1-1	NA	CASSPGLEAFF	TGTGCCAGCAGTCCCGGGTTAGAAGCTTTCTTT
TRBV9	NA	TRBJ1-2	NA	CASSPQDGKGNYGYTF	TGTGCCAGCAGCCCCCAGGACGGGAAAGGGAACTATGGCTACACCTTC
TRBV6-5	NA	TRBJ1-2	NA	CASSSDSILGYTF	TGTGCCAGCAGTTCGGACAGTATTCTAGGCTACACCTTC
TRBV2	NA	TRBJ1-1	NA	CASPRWGVNTEAFF	TGTGCCAGCCCCAGGTGGGGGGTGAACACTGAAGCTTTCTTT
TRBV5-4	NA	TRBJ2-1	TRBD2	CASSLRTSGGAGEQFF	TGTGCCAGCAGCCTCCGGACTAGCGGGGGGGCTGGGGAGCAGTTCTTC
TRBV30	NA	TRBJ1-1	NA	CAWSSTGNTEAFF	TGTGCCTGGAGTAGCACAGGGAACACTGAAGCTTTCTTT
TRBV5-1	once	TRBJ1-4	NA	CASSLQAFTNEKLFF	TGCGCCAGCAGCTTGCAGGCTTTCACTAATGAAAAACTGTTTTTT
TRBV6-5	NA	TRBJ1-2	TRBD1	CASSYDGTVYTF	TGTGCCAGCAGTTACGACGGGACAGTCTACACCTTC
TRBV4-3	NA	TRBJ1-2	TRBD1	CASSVQRTGKTYGYTF	TGCGCCAGCAGCGTTCAAAGGACAGGGAAAACGTATGGCTACACCTTC
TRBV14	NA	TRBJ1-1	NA	CASSFRGGGGTEAFF	TGTGCCAGCAGTTTCAGGGGTGGAGGCGGCACTGAAGCTTTCTTT
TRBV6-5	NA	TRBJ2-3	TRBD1	CASIETGTDTQYF	TGTGCCAGCATTGAGACAGGGACAGATACGCAGTATTTT
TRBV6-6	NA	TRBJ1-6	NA	CASSSQGRASPLHF	TGTGCCAGCAGCTCACAGGGCCGGGCGTCACCCCTCCACTTT
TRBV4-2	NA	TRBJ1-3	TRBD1	CASSLGPTRQGLSGNTIYF	TGTGCCAGCAGCCTCGGACCGACCCGACAGGGCCTCTCTGGAAACACCATATATTTT
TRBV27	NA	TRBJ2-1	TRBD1	CASSLLPTQDRVGNEQFF	TGTGCCAGCAGTTTACTACCTACTCAGGACAGGGTGGGAAATGAGCAGTTCTTC
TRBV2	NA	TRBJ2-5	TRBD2	CASTRGLAGGPETQYF	TGCGCCAGCACCAGGGGACTAGCGGGGGGGCCGGAGACCCAGTACTTC
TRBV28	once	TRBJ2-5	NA	CASSSWTEETQYF	TGTGCCAGCAGCTCTTGGACAGAAGAGACCCAGTACTTC
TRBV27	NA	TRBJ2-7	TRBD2	CASSLVGGGYEQYF	TGTGCCAGCAGTTTAGTGGGGGGGGGCTACGAGCAGTACTTC
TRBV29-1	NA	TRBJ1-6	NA	CSVRKSGVNSPLHF	TGCAGCGTTCGCAAAAGCGGGGTTAATTCACCCCTCCACTTT
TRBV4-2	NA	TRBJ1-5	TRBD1	CASSLFGTGDNQPQHF	TGTGCCAGCAGCCTATTCGGGACAGGGGATAATCAGCCCCAGCATTTT
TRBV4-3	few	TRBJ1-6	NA	CASSQEVAGMSSYNSPLHF	TGCGCCAGCAGCCAAGAAGTCGCGGGGATGAGCTCCTATAATTCACCCCTCCACTTT
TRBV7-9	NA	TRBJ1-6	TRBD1	CASSEHSGTGDSPLHF	TGTGCCAGCAGCGAACACTCTGGGACAGGGGATTCACCCCTCCACTTT
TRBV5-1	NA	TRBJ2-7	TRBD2	CASSGGGYPYEQYF	TGCGCCAGCAGCGGGGGGGGATATCCCTACGAGCAGTACTTC
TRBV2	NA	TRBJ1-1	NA	CASTPREGMNTEAFF	TGTGCCAGCACCCCCCGGGAAGGAATGAACACTGAAGCTTTCTTT
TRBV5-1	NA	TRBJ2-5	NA	CASRETGPAQETQYF	TGCGCCAGCCGAGAGACAGGTCCTGCGCAAGAGACCCAGTACTTC
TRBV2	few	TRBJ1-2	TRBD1	CASSPTGYEGNGYTF	TGTGCCAGCAGTCCGACAGGGTACGAGGGTAATGGCTACACCTTC
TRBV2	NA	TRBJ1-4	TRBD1	CASSGTGATNEKLFF	TGTGCCAGCAGTGGGACAGGAGCAACTAATGAAAAACTGTTTTTT
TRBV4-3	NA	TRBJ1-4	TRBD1	CASSQRPYGTGVEKLFF	TGCGCCAGCAGCCAACGCCCCTACGGGACAGGGGTCGAAAAACTGTTTTTT
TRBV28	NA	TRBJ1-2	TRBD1	CASSLGGTGFGGYTF	TGTGCCAGCAGTCTCGGGGGGACAGGGTTCGGTGGCTACACCTTC
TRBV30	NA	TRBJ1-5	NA	CAWSTGGALSNQPQHF	TGTGCCTGGAGTACCGGGGGAGCTCTTAGCAATCAGCCCCAGCATTTT
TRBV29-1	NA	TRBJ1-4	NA	CSVESGNREKLFF	TGCAGCGTTGAAAGCGGGAATCGAGAAAAACTGTTTTTT
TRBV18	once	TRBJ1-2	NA	CASSPPQGGYGYTF	TGTGCCAGCTCACCACCGCAGGGCGGCTATGGCTACACCTTC
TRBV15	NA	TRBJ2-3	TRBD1	CATSGIQGTDTQYF	TGTGCCACCAGCGGTATACAGGGGACAGATACGCAGTATTTT
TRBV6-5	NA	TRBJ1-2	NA	CASSSTPRGYGYTF	TGTGCCAGCAGTTCTACCCCTCGGGGCTATGGCTACACCTTC
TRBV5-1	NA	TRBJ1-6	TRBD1	CASSPGAGGWRSYNSPLHF	TGCGCCAGCAGCCCAGGGGCAGGGGGCTGGAGATCCTATAATTCACCCCTCCACTTT